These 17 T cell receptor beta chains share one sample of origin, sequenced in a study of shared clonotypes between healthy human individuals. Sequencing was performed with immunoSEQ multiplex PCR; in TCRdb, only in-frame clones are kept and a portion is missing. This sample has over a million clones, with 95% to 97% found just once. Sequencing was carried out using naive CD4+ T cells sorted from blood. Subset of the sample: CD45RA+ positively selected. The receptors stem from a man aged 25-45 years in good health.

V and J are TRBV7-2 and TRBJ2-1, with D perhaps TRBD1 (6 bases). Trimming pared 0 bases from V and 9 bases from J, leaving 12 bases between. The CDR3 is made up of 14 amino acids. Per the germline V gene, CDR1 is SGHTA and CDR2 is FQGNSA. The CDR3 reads CASSLAGHYSEQFF. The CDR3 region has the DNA TGTGCCAGCAGCTTAGCGGGACATTACTCTGAGCAGTTCTTC. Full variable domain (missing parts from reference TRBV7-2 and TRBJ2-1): GAGVSQSPSNKVTEKGKDVELRCDPISGHTALYWYRQSLGQGLEFLIYFQGNSAPDKSGLPSDRFSAERTGGSVSTLTIQRTQQEDSAVYLCASSLAGHYSEQFFGPGTRLTVL.

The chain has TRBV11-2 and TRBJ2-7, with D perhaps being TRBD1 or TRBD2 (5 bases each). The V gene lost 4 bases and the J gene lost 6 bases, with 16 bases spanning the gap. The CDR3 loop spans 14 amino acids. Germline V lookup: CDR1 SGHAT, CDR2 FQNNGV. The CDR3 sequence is CASSWDGSVGEQYF. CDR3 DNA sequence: TGTGCCAGCAGCTGGGACGGGTCAGTAGGCGAGCAGTACTTC.

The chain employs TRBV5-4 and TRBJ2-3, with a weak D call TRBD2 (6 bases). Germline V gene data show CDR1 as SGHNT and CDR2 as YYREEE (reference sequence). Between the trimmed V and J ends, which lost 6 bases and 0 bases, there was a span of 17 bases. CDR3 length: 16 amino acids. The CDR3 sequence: CASTSGSLFSTDTQYF. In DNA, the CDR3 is TGTGCCAGCACCTCCGGGAGCCTCTTTAGCACAGATACGCAGTATTTT.

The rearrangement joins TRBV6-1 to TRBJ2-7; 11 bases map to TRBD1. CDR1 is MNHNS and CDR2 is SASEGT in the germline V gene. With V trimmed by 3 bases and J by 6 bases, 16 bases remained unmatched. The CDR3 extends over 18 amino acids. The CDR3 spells CASSDPGQGVYDPGEQYF. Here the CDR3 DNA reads TGTGCCAGCAGTGATCCGGGACAGGGGGTTTACGATCCCGGCGAGCAGTACTTC.

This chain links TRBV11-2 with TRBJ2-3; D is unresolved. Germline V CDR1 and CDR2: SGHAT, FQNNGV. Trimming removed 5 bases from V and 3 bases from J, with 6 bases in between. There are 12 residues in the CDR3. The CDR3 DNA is TGTGCCAGCAGCCACGGTACAGATACGCAGTATTTT. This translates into CASSHGTDTQYF. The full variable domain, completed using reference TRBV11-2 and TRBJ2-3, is EAGVAQSPRYKIIEKRQSVAFWCNPISGHATLYWYQQILGQGPKLLIQFQNNGVVDDSQLPKDRFSAERLKGVDSTLKIQPAKLEDSAVYLCASSHGTDTQYFGPGTRLTVL.

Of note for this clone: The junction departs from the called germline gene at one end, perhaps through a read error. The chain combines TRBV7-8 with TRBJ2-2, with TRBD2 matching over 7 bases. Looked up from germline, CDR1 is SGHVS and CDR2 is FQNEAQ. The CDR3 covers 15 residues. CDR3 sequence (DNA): TGTGCCAGCAGCTACCAAACGACTAGCTGGGGGGGGCTGTTTTTT. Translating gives CASSYQTTSWGGLFF.

The CDR3 DNA is TGTGCCAGCAGTCTAAGGGCCGGGACGGAAGCTTTCTTT. Protein sequence: CASSLRAGTEAFF. The chain links TRBV7-2 to TRBJ1-1, with D possibly being TRBD1 (5 bases). V lost 6 bases and J 8 bases, leaving 16 bases between the germline ends. Germline V gene sequence: CDR1 SGHTA, CDR2 FQGNSA. This CDR3 spans 13 amino acids.

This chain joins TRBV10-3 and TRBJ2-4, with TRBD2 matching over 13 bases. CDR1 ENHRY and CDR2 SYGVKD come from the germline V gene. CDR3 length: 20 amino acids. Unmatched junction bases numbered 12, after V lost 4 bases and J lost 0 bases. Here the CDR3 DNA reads TGTGCCATCAGTGCCTTCATGACTAGCGGGGGGATGGGAGCCAAAAACATTCAGTACTTC. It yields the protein CAISAFMTSGGMGAKNIQYF.

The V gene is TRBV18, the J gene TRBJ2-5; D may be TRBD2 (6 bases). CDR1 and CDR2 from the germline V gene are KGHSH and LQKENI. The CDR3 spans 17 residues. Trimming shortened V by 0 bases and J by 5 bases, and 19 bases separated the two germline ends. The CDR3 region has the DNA TGTGCCAGCTCACCACCGTTGCGGGACCCCGAGAGGGAGACCCAGTACTTC. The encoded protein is CASSPPLRDPERETQYF.

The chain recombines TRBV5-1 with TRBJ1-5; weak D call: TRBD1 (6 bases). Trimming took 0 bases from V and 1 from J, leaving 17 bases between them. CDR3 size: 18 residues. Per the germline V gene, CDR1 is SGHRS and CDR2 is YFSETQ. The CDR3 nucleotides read TGCGCCAGCAGCTTGGGGCTACAGGGAGACAGGAGCAATCAGCCCCAGCATTTT. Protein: CASSLGLQGDRSNQPQHF.

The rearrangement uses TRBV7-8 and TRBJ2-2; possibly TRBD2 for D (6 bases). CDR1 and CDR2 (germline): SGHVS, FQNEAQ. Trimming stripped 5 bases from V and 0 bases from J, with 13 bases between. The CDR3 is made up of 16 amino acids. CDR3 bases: TGTGCCAGCAGCGCGGGACTCCCTCCGAACACCGGGGAGCTGTTTTTT. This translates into CASSAGLPPNTGELFF.

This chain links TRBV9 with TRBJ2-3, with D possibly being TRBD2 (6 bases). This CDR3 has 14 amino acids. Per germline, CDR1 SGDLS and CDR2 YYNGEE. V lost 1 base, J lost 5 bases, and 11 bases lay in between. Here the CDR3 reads CASSVRRGEDTQYF. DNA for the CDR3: TGTGCCAGCAGCGTACGGAGGGGAGAAGATACGCAGTATTTT.

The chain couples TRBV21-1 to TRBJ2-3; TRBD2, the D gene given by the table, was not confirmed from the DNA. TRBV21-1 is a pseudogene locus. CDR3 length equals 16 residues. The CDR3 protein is CASSKVREGSTDTQYF. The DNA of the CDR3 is TGTGCCAGCAGCAAAGTTCGGGAGGGAAGCACAGATACGCAGTATTTT.

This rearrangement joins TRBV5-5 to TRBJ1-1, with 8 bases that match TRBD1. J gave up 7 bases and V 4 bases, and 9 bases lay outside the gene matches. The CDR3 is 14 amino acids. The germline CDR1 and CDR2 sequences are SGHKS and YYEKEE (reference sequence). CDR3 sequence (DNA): TGTGCCAGCAGCCAATCACCAGGGGGCGGTGAAGCTTTCTTT. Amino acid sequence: CASSQSPGGGEAFF. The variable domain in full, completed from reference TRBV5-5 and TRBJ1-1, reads DAGVTQSPTHLIKTRGQQVTLRCSPISGHKSVSWYQQVLGQGPQFIFQYYEKEERGRGNFPDRFSARQFPNYSSELNVNALLLGDSALYLCASSQSPGGGEAFFGQGTRLTVV.

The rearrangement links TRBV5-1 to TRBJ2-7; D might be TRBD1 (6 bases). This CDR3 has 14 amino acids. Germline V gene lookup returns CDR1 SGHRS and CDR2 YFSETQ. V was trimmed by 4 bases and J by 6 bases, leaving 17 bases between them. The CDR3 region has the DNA TGCGCCAGCAGCCCGGACAGCCATCCGGGCGAGCAGTACTTC. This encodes CASSPDSHPGEQYF.

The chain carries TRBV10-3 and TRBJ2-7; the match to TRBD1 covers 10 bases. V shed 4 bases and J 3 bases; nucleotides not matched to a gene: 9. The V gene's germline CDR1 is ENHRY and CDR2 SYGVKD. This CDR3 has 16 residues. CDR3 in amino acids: CAISASRTGGFYEQYF. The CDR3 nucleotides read TGTGCCATCAGTGCGAGTCGGACAGGGGGTTTCTACGAGCAGTACTTC.

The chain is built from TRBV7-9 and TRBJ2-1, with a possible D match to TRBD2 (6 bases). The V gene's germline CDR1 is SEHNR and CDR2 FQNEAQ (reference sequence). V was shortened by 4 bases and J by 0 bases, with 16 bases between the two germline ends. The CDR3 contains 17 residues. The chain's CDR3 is CASSSNPKRASYNEQFF. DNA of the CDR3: TGTGCCAGCAGCTCAAACCCTAAGCGGGCCTCCTACAATGAGCAGTTCTTC.